This paragraph reports one T cell receptor (beta chain). Its antigen is still unknown. These data are taken from a study of cytomegalovirus exposure and HLA in healthy donors. Looking at the study overall: Drawn from HLA-typed donors, some 80 million unique TCRs were held in an early data release.

Vbeta (60) and Jbeta (13) primers were used in the PCR. The repertoire was sequenced with immunoSEQ multiplex PCR; TCRdb's copy has only in-frame clones and lacks some. This table holds approximately 170,000 clones, around 78% found once. Study-wide results and caveats: It was reported that the classifier diagnosed cytomegalovirus status with high specificity and sensitivity in both the original and validation cohorts. In a later analysis, specific HLA alleles were associated with approximately 16,000 TCR beta sequences at a 0.05 false discovery rate. Links to common viral pathogens appeared, in a later analysis, for several of the most significant clusters.

Germline values: CDR1 KGHSH, CDR2 LQKENI. This CDR3 is built from 16 residues. V lost 2 bases and J 2 bases, leaving 14 bases between the germline ends. The receptor was isolated from a woman younger than 45 in good health and CMV-seropositive. The chain uses TRBV18 and TRBJ2-3; D gene uncertain. The sequenced material came from PBMCs. The CDR3 region is CASSPELPTTTDTQYF. CDR3 in DNA: TGTGCCAGCTCACCAGAACTTCCGACAACCACAGATACGCAGTATTTT. Together with reference TRBV18 and TRBJ2-3, the CDR3 gives the full variable domain: NAGVMQNPRHLVRRRGQEARLRCSPMKGHSHVYWYRQLPEEGLKFMVYLQKENIIDESGMPKERFSAEFPKEGPSILRIQQVVRGDSAAYFCASSPELPTTTDTQYFGPGTRLTVL.